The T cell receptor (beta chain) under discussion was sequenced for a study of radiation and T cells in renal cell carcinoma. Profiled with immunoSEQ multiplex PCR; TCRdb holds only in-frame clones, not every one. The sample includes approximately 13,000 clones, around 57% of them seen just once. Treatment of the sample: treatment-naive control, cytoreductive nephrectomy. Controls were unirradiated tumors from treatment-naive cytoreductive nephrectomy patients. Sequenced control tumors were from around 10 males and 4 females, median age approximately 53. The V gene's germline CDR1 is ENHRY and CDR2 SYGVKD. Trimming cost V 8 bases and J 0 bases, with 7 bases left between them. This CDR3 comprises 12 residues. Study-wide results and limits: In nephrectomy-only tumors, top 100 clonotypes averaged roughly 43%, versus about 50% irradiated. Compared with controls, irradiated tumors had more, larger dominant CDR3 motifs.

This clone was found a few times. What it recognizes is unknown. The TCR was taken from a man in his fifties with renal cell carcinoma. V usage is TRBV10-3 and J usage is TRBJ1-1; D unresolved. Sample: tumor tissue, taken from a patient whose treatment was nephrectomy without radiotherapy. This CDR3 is CAIQSLNTEAFF. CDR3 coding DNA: TGTGCCATCCAGAGTTTGAACACTGAAGCTTTCTTT.